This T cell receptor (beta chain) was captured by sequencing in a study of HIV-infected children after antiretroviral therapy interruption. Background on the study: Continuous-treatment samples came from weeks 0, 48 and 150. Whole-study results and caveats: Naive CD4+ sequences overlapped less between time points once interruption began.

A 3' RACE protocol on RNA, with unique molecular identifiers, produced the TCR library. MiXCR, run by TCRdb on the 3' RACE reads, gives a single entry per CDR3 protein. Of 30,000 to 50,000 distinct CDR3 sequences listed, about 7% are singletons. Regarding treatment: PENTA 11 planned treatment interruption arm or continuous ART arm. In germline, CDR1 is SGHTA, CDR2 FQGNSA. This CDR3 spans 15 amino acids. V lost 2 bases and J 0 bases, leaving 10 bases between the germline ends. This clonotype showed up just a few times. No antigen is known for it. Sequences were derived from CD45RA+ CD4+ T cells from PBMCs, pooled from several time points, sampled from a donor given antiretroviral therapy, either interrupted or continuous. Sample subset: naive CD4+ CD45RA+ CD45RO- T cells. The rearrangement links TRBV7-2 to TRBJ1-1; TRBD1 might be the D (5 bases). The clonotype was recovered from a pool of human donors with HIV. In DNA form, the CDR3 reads TGTGCCAGCAGCTTACAGGGTCAAATGAACACTGAAGCTTTCTTT. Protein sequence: CASSLQGQMNTEAFF.